What follows describes a single T cell receptor (beta chain). The antigen is not known. This record belongs to a study of cytomegalovirus exposure and HLA in healthy donors. Per germline, CDR1 LNHDA and CDR2 SQIVND (reference sequence). The CDR3 loop spans 15 amino acids. V lost 5 bases, J lost 4 bases, and 17 bases lay in between. The PCR ran on 60 Vbeta and 13 Jbeta primers. Clones were sequenced by immunoSEQ multiplex PCR, and TCRdb holds only the in-frame ones, with some missing. The table counts about 140,000 clones; 2.2% lies in the top ten. Study-level findings and limits: Reports state that TCR beta sequences accurately predicted most subjects' HLA-A and HLA-B alleles.

The rearrangement links TRBV19 to TRBJ1-2; a weak D match, TRBD1 (5 bases). The receptor was isolated from a young woman in good health and CMV-seronegative. Sequencing was done on a sample of PBMCs. The CDR3 DNA reads TGTGCCAGTAGTTATCAGGGCGGGAGCGGCTATGGCTACACCTTC. Protein sequence: CASSYQGGSGYGYTF. The full variable domain, with the rest looked up from reference TRBV19 and TRBJ1-2, is DGGITQSPKYLFRKEGQNVTLSCEQNLNHDAMYWYRQDPGQGLRLIYYSQIVNDFQKGDIAEGYSVSREKKESFPLTVTSAQKNPTAFYLCASSYQGGSGYGYTFGSGTRLTVV.